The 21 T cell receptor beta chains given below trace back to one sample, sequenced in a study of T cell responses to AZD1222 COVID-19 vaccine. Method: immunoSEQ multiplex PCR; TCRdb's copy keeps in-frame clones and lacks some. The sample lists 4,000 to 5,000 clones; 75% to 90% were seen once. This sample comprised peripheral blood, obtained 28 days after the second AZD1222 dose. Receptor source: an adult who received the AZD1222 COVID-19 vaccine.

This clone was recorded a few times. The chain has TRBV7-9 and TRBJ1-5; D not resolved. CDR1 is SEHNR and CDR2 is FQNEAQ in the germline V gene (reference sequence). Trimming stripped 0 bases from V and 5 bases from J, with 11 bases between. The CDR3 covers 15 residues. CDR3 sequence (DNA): TGTGCCAGCAGCTTAGCTGAAGGGCGGGATCAGCCCCAGCATTTT. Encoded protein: CASSLAEGRDQPQHF.

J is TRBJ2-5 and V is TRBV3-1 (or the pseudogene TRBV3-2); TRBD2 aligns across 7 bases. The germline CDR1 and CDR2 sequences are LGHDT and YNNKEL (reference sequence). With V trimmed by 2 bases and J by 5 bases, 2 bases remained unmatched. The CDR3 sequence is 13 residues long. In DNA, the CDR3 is TGTGCCAGCAGCCAATTGCGGGGGGAGACCCAGTACTTC. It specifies CASSQLRGETQYF.

CDR3 in DNA: TGTGCCTGGAGTGCAGGGGGCCGAGTGACCCAGTACTTC. Its protein product is CAWSAGGRVTQYF. The chain employs TRBV30 and TRBJ2-5; TRBD1 matches at 8 bases. CDR3 length: 13 amino acids. The germline V gene has CDR1 GTSNPN and CDR2 SVGIG (reference sequence). The V segment lost 1 base and the J segment 7 bases; nucleotides outside the gene matches: 5.

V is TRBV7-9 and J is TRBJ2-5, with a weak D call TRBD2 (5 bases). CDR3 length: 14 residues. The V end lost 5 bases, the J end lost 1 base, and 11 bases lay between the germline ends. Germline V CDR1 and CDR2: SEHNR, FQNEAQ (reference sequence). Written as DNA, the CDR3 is TGTGCCAGCAGCCCTCGGACTTCCCAAGAGACCCAGTACTTC. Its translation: CASSPRTSQETQYF.

CDR3 loop: CASSTRRNYGYTF. DNA of the CDR3: TGTGCCAGCAGTACCCGACGGAACTATGGCTACACCTTC. This rearrangement joins TRBV6-2 or TRBV6-3 to TRBJ1-2; D call uncertain. The CDR3 spans 13 residues. V lost 5 bases and J 2 bases, leaving 9 bases between the germline ends. Looked up from germline, CDR1 is MNHEY and CDR2 is SVGEGT.

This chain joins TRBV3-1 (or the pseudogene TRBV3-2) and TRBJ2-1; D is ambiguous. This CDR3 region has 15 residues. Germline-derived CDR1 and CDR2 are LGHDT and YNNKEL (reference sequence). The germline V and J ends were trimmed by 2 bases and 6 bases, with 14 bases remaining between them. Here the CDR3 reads CASSQLGKRVNEQFF. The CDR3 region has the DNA TGTGCCAGCAGCCAACTTGGGAAAAGGGTCAATGAGCAGTTCTTC.

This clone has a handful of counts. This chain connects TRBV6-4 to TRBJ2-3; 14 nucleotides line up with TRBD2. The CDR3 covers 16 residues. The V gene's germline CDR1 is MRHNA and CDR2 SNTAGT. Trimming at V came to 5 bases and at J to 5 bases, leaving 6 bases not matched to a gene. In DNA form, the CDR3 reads TGTGCCAGCAGTTTGACTAGCGGGGGGGCCGTAGATACGCAGTATTTT. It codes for CASSLTSGGAVDTQYF.

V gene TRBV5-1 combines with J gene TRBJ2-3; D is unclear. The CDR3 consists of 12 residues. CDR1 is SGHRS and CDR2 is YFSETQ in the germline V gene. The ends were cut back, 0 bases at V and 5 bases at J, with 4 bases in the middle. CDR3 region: CASSLEVDTQYF. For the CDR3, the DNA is TGCGCCAGCAGCTTGGAGGTAGATACGCAGTATTTT.

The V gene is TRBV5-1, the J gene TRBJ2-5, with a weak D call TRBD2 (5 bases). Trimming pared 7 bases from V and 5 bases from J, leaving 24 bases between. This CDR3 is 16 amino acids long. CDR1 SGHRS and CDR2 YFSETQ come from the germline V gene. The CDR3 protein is CASSLRASLLGETQYF. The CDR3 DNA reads TGCGCCAGCTCCCTGAGGGCTAGTCTTTTGGGCGAGACCCAGTACTTC.

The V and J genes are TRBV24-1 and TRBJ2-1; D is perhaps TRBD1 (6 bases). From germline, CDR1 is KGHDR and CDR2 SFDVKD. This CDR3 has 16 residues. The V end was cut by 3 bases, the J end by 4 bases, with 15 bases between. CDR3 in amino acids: CATSDSGQSLYNEQFF. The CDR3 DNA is TGTGCCACCAGTGATAGTGGACAGTCATTGTACAATGAGCAGTTCTTC.

CDR3 protein: CASSYQVGLNTEAFF. The CDR3 bases are TGTGCCAGCAGTTACCAGGTCGGGTTAAATACTGAAGCTTTCTTT. The chain links TRBV6-5 to TRBJ1-1; no clear D gene. V was clipped by 2 bases and J by 5 bases, with 15 bases between them. The CDR3 consists of 15 residues. Germline CDR1 is MNHEY and CDR2 is SVGAGI.

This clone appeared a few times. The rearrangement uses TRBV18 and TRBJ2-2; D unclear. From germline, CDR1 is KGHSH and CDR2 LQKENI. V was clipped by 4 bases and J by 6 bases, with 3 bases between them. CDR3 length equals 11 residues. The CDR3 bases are TGTGCCAGCTCACGGGCCGGGGAGCTGTTTTTT. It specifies CASSRAGELFF. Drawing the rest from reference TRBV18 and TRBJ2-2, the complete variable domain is NAGVMQNPRHLVRRRGQEARLRCSPMKGHSHVYWYRQLPEEGLKFMVYLQKENIIDESGMPKERFSAEFPKEGPSILRIQQVVRGDSAAYFCASSRAGELFFGEGSRLTVL.

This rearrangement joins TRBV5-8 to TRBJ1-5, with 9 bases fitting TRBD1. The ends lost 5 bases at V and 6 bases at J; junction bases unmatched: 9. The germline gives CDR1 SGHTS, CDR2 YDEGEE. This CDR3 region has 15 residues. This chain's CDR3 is CASRFDRGTSQPQHF. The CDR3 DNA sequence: TGTGCCAGCAGGTTTGACAGGGGGACGAGTCAGCCCCAGCATTTT.

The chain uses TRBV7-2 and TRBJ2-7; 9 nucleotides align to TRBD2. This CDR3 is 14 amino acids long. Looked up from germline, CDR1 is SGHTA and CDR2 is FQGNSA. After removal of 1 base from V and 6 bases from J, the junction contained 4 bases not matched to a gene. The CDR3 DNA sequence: TGTGCCAGCAGCTTAGGGCCTAGCGGGGCCGAGCAGTACTTC. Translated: CASSLGPSGAEQYF.

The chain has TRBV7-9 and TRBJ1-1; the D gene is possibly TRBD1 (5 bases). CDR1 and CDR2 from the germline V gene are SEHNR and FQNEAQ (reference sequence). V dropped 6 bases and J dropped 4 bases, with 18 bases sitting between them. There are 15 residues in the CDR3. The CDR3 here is CASSIRMGGSTEAFF. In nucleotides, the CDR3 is TGTGCCAGCAGTATCCGGATGGGGGGGAGCACTGAAGCTTTCTTT.

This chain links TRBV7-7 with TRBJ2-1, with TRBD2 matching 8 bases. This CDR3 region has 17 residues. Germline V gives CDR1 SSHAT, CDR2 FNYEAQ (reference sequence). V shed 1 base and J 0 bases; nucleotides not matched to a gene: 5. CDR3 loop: CASSLGGGGSSYNEQFF. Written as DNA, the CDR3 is TGTGCCAGCAGCTTAGGAGGCGGGGGGAGCTCCTACAATGAGCAGTTCTTC.

CDR3 protein: CASRDGVVTEAFF. The DNA for the CDR3 is TGTGCCAGCAGGGATGGGGTGGTAACTGAAGCTTTCTTT. The rearrangement uses TRBV12-3 or TRBV12-4 and TRBJ1-1; D remains ambiguous. Trimming took off 6 bases at V and 5 bases at J, with 13 bases between the two ends. The CDR3 length is 13 residues.

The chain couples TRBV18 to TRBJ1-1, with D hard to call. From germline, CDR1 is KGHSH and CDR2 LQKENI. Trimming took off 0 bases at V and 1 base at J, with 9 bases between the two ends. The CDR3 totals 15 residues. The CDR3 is CASSPPGVRNTEAFF. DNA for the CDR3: TGTGCCAGCTCACCACCGGGTGTCCGGAACACTGAAGCTTTCTTT. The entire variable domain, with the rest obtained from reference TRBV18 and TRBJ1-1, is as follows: NAGVMQNPRHLVRRRGQEARLRCSPMKGHSHVYWYRQLPEEGLKFMVYLQKENIIDESGMPKERFSAEFPKEGPSILRIQQVVRGDSAAYFCASSPPGVRNTEAFFGQGTRLTVV.

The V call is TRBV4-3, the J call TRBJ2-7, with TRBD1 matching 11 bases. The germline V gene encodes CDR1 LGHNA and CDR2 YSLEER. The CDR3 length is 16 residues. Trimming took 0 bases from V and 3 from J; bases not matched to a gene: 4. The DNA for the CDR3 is TGCGCCAGCAGCCAAGAGGCCGGGACAGGGGGCTACGAGCAGTACTTC. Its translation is CASSQEAGTGGYEQYF.

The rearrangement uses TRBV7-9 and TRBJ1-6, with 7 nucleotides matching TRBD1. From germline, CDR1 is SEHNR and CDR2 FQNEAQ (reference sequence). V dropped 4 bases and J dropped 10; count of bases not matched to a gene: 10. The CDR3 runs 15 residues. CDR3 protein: CASSYIAGGGSPLHF. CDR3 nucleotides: TGTGCCAGCAGCTACATTGCAGGGGGTGGATCACCCCTCCACTTT. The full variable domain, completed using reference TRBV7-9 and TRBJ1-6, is DTGVSQNPRHKITKRGQNVTFRCDPISEHNRLYWYRQTLGQGPEFLTYFQNEAQLEKSRLLSDRFSAERPKGSFSTLEIQRTEQGDSAMYLCASSYIAGGGSPLHFGNGTRLTVT.

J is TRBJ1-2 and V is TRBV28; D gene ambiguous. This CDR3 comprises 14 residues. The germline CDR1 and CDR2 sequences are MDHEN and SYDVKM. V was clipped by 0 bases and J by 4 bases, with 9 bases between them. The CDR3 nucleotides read TGTGCCAGCAGTTTATGGGGAGGGCGCTATGGCTACACCTTC. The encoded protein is CASSLWGGRYGYTF.